This TCR beta chain emerged from a study of glioma-infiltrating T cells. Study-level results: Tissue-blood divergence was below expectation in non-neoplastic patients, above in gliomas.

Concerning this clonotype: As yet, its antigen is unknown. This may come from a read error, since a much larger clone is one base off.

Using RNA template, CDR3s of TCR alpha and beta were amplified with iRepertoire arm-PCR. For one-step reverse transcription and amplification, 100-400 ng of tissue mRNA or PBMC total RNA was used. TCRdb re-analysed the multiplex PCR reads in MiXCR, keeping a single row per CDR3 protein. The sample shows under 200,000 distinct CDR3 sequences, about 47% of them seen only once. CDR3 length: 14 residues. V was clipped by 1 base and J by 5 bases, with 10 bases between them. This TCR derives from a human donor with low-grade glioma or glioblastoma, undergoing nonglioma brain surgery, or in good health (not recorded which). The genes are TRBV12-3 or TRBV12-4 and TRBJ2-3; D is uncertain. What was sequenced was glioma tissue, nonneoplastic brain tissue, or PBMCs (not recorded which). This chain's CDR3 is CASSLDSLGDTQYF. The CDR3 nucleotides are TGTGCCAGCAGTTTAGACTCGCTCGGAGATACGCAGTATTTT.